A single sample is the source of the 29 T cell receptor beta chains below, sequenced in a study of T cells in localized non-small cell lung cancer (dated by TCRdb to 2019 to 2021). Library preparation used the immunoSEQ multiplex PCR assay. TCRdb mirrors the immuneACCESS table, restricted to in-frame sequences. Some clones are absent from its copies; in checked studies, under half trace to an unresolved V gene, and the reason for the others is unknown. In all, the sample holds 5,200 or so clones, and about 79% of those were seen once. The top ten constitute 45% to 65% of the sample. The input for sequencing was peripheral blood mononuclear cells, taken before any cancer treatment. The receptors shown here come from an older female donor with stage II lung adenocarcinoma.

This chain connects TRBV5-8 to TRBJ1-1; 7 nucleotides agree with TRBD1. The CDR3 covers 16 residues. The junction had 13 bases not matched to a gene; V was cut back by 3 bases and J by 5 bases. Germline CDR1 is SGHTS and CDR2 is YDEGEE. In nucleotides, the CDR3 is TGTGCCAGCAGCTCCGGACCTCGACAGGGAGGGACTGAAGCTTTCTTT. This gives the protein CASSSGPRQGGTEAFF.

By frequency in the sample, this clone is large. The chain recombines TRBV9 with TRBJ2-5; 8 bases line up with TRBD2. Germline V gives CDR1 SGDLS, CDR2 YYNGEE. V dropped 4 bases and J dropped 1; count of bases not matched to a gene: 12. This CDR3 is built from 17 residues. The CDR3 is CASSLRRGGPLQETQYF. In nucleotides, the CDR3 is TGTGCCAGCAGCTTAAGACGGGGGGGGCCTCTCCAAGAGACCCAGTACTTC.

The rearrangement links TRBV9 to TRBJ2-5; D is unresolved. The V gene lost 5 bases and the J gene lost 5 bases, with 19 bases spanning the gap. CDR3 size: 15 residues. Germline V CDR1 and CDR2: SGDLS, YYNGEE. In DNA form, the CDR3 reads TGTGCCAGCAGTACCGGTGGCTGGCGCGAGGAGACCCAGTACTTC. Protein: CASSTGGWREETQYF. Based on the CDR3 plus reference TRBV9 and TRBJ2-5, the full variable domain is DSGVTQTPKHLITATGQRVTLRCSPRSGDLSVYWYQQSLDQGLQFLIQYYNGEERAKGNILERFSAQQFPDLHSELNLSSLELGDSALYFCASSTGGWREETQYFGPGTRLLVL.

This clone showed up just once. The chain couples TRBV4-1 to TRBJ1-6, with no clear D. Trimming took off 0 bases at V and 7 bases at J, with 10 bases between the two ends. The germline V gene encodes CDR1 MGHRA and CDR2 YSYEKL. This CDR3 spans 15 amino acids. CDR3 in amino acids: CASSQEGSGNSPLHF. CDR3 in DNA: TGCGCCAGCAGCCAAGAGGGCAGTGGAAATTCACCCCTCCACTTT.

The chain uses TRBV10-1 and TRBJ1-1; D possibly corresponds to TRBD1 (5 bases). The CDR3 spans 14 residues. V lost 3 bases and J 6 bases, leaving 14 bases between the germline ends. Germline values: CDR1 WNHNN, CDR2 SYGVQD (reference sequence). This chain's CDR3 is CASSEIRQGAEAFF. As DNA, the CDR3 is TGCGCCAGCAGTGAAATCCGGCAGGGCGCTGAAGCTTTCTTT.

The V gene is TRBV18, the J gene TRBJ2-2; D ambiguous. Germline V gene data show CDR1 as KGHSH and CDR2 as LQKENI. Between the trimmed V and J ends, which lost 2 bases and 7 bases, there was a span of 2 bases. This CDR3 has 11 residues. CDR3 protein: CASSPFGELFF. CDR3 nucleotides: TGTGCCAGCTCACCATTCGGGGAGCTGTTTTTT. Drawing the rest from reference TRBV18 and TRBJ2-2, the complete variable domain is NAGVMQNPRHLVRRRGQEARLRCSPMKGHSHVYWYRQLPEEGLKFMVYLQKENIIDESGMPKERFSAEFPKEGPSILRIQQVVRGDSAAYFCASSPFGELFFGEGSRLTVL.

The rearrangement joins TRBV19 to TRBJ2-6; 13 nucleotides align to TRBD2. Germline lookup yields CDR1 LNHDA and CDR2 SQIVND (reference sequence). The CDR3 runs to 16 residues. V was pared by 9 bases and J by 2 bases, with 4 bases of the junction left unmatched. The CDR3 region is CASGLAGEPGANVLTF. CDR3 in DNA: TGTGCCAGCGGACTAGCGGGAGAGCCTGGGGCCAACGTCCTGACTTTC.

The rearrangement uses TRBV6-1 and TRBJ2-7; 8 bases agree with TRBD1. The germline V gene encodes CDR1 MNHNS and CDR2 SASEGT. The CDR3 is 14 amino acids. The ends lost 6 bases at V and 0 bases at J; junction bases unmatched: 4. The CDR3 spells CASSHRGSSYEQYF. CDR3 sequence (DNA): TGTGCCAGCAGCCACAGGGGGAGCTCCTACGAGCAGTACTTC.

This clone was seen only once. This chain uses TRBV5-1 with TRBJ1-5; tentatively, D is TRBD1 (5 bases). The length of the CDR3 is 16 residues. Germline V gene sequence: CDR1 SGHRS, CDR2 YFSETQ. Trimming pared 0 bases from V and 1 base from J, leaving 11 bases between. The DNA of the CDR3 is TGCGCCAGCAGCTTGGTCCCAGGGCCAAGCAATCAGCCCCAGCATTTT. Encoded protein: CASSLVPGPSNQPQHF.

The CDR3 loop reads CASSFQGAGETQYF. The CDR3 nucleotides read TGTGCCAGCAGCTTCCAGGGGGCGGGAGAGACCCAGTACTTC. The chain combines TRBV11-3 with TRBJ2-5, with 8 positions matching TRBD1. This CDR3 has 14 amino acids. CDR1 is SGHNT, CDR2 YENEEA, per germline. With 3 bases clipped from V and 4 bases from J, the junction kept 4 bases outside the gene matches.

The chain couples TRBV5-1 to TRBJ1-1; a possible D gene is TRBD1 (5 bases). Germline V gene lookup returns CDR1 SGHRS and CDR2 YFSETQ. The CDR3 sequence is 13 residues long. V gave up 4 bases and J gave up 6 bases, with 13 bases separating them. DNA of the CDR3: TGCGCCAGCAGCCTACCACAGGATCCTGAAGCTTTCTTT. This translates into CASSLPQDPEAFF.

The V call is TRBV2, the J call TRBJ2-5, with D possibly matching TRBD2 (5 bases). This CDR3 is built from 15 residues. The V gene lost 3 bases and the J gene lost 5 bases, with 16 bases spanning the gap. Germline V gives CDR1 SNHLY, CDR2 FYNNEI. The CDR3 DNA follows: TGTGCCAGCAGTGAGGGCTCCGGAAGAGGGGAGACCCAGTACTTC. Translated: CASSEGSGRGETQYF. Based on the CDR3 plus reference TRBV2 and TRBJ2-5, the full variable domain is EPEVTQTPSHQVTQMGQEVILRCVPISNHLYFYWYRQILGQKVEFLVSFYNNEISEKSEIFDDQFSVERPDGSNFTLKIRSTKLEDSAMYFCASSEGSGRGETQYFGPGTRLLVL.

The table lists this clone with a count of one. The V and J genes are TRBV10-2 and TRBJ2-7; 9 positions match TRBD2. Trimming removed 6 bases from V and 1 base from J; junction bases left unmatched: 4. This CDR3 has 14 amino acids. Germline assignment: CDR1 WSHSY and CDR2 SAAADI. The CDR3 reads CASSLLAGSYEQYF. CDR3 bases: TGCGCCAGCAGCCTCCTAGCGGGATCCTACGAGCAGTACTTC.

The CDR3 loop reads CASRWGGGEDQPQHF. The DNA of the CDR3 is TGCGCCAGCAGGTGGGGGGGCGGAGAAGATCAGCCCCAGCATTTT. The chain uses TRBV5-1 and TRBJ1-5; TRBD1 is a possible D gene (6 bases). With 5 bases removed from V and 5 bases from J, the gap between germline ends came to 17 bases. CDR3 size: 15 residues. Germline V gene data show CDR1 as SGHRS and CDR2 as YFSETQ. The full variable domain, its missing parts supplied by reference TRBV5-1 and TRBJ1-5, is KAGVTQTPRYLIKTRGQQVTLSCSPISGHRSVSWYQQTPGQGLQFLFEYFSETQRNKGNFPGRFSGRQFSNSRSEMNVSTLELGDSALYLCASRWGGGEDQPQHFGDGTRLSIL.

The J gene is TRBJ2-3, the V gene TRBV2; a weak D match, TRBD1 (6 bases). The V and J ends lost 7 bases and 2 bases respectively, with 13 bases between them. This CDR3 spans 14 amino acids. Per the germline V gene, CDR1 is SNHLY and CDR2 is FYNNEI. The CDR3 DNA is TGTGCCAGCATGATGGGGGCCCTCACAGATACGCAGTATTTT. This gives the protein CASMMGALTDTQYF.

Points on this clone: Its ends do not fully match the called genes, so a read error is possible. The chain uses TRBV7-7 and TRBJ2-1, with 13 bases matching TRBD2. This CDR3 region has 15 residues. Germline V gives CDR1 SSHAT, CDR2 FNYEAQ (reference sequence). The CDR3 region is CASSPGLAGTGEQFF. DNA of the CDR3: TGTGCTAGCAGCCCGGGACTAGCGGGAACGGGAGAGCAGTTCTTC.

This clone was seen more than once but under ten times. The chain is built from TRBV30 and TRBJ1-1; no firm D call. Deletions cut 1 base from V and 0 bases from J, with 12 bases between. This CDR3 spans 15 amino acids. Per germline, CDR1 GTSNPN and CDR2 SVGIG (reference sequence). CDR3 DNA: TGTGCCTGGAGTGAGATAGGACCGATGAACACTGAAGCTTTCTTT. Its translation is CAWSEIGPMNTEAFF.

V and J are TRBV7-9 and TRBJ1-2, with 8 nucleotides matching TRBD1. CDR1 and CDR2 from the germline V gene are SEHNR and FQNEAQ (reference sequence). Trimming removed 5 bases from V and 3 bases from J; junction bases left unmatched: 5. This CDR3 spans 14 amino acids. CDR3 amino acids: CASSPQGADYGYTF. The CDR3 region has the DNA TGTGCCAGCAGCCCGCAGGGGGCTGACTATGGCTACACCTTC.

The gene calls are TRBV4-1 and TRBJ1-5; D uncertain. Germline CDR1 reads MGHRA; CDR2 reads YSYEKL. This CDR3 comprises 12 residues. Trimming pared 3 bases from V and 1 base from J, leaving 1 base between. CDR3 residues: CASSQSNQPQHF. The DNA of the CDR3 is TGCGCCAGCAGCCAGAGCAATCAGCCCCAGCATTTT.

The chain uses TRBV7-6 and TRBJ1-2; TRBD1 matches at 8 bases. Trimming took 2 bases from V and 4 from J; bases not matched to a gene: 3. Germline values: CDR1 SGHVS, CDR2 FNYEAQ. CDR3 size: 14 residues. The CDR3 nucleotides read TGTGCCAGCAGCTTAAGGGACAGGTTCTATGGCTACACCTTC. Translation: CASSLRDRFYGYTF.

The V and J genes are TRBV6-1 and TRBJ1-5; D is perhaps TRBD1 (6 bases). The CDR3 consists of 14 residues. In germline, CDR1 is MNHNS, CDR2 SASEGT. Between the trimmed V and J ends, which lost 5 bases and 4 bases, there was a span of 12 bases. The DNA for the CDR3 is TGTGCCAGCAGTAGATGGACAGTTAATCAGCCCCAGCATTTT. Translated: CASSRWTVNQPQHF.

The chain employs TRBV4-1 and TRBJ2-1, with TRBD2 as a possible D gene (7 bases). The germline gives CDR1 MGHRA, CDR2 YSYEKL. The CDR3 is made up of 17 amino acids. V lost 0 bases and J lost 8, with 20 bases in between. CDR3 region: CASSQDRWGGPSDEQFF. CDR3 DNA sequence: TGCGCCAGCAGCCAAGATCGATGGGGGGGGCCGAGCGATGAGCAGTTCTTC.

The chain carries TRBV19 and TRBJ2-1; TRBD2 agrees at 14 bases. The CDR3 is 15 amino acids. The V gene end was trimmed by 4 bases and the J gene end by 11 bases; junction bases not matched to a gene: 7. Germline V gene sequence: CDR1 LNHDA, CDR2 SQIVND (reference sequence). This CDR3 is CASSTGLAGGAKQFF. The CDR3 DNA sequence: TGTGCCAGTAGTACCGGACTAGCGGGGGGAGCGAAGCAGTTCTTC.

The J gene is TRBJ2-1, the V gene TRBV18, with TRBD2 matching 9 bases. CDR3 length: 15 residues. The germline V gene encodes CDR1 KGHSH and CDR2 LQKENI. Trimming took 5 bases from V and 5 from J; bases not matched to a gene: 7. CDR3 sequence (DNA): TGTGCCAGCTCATCAATAGCGGGGGACCACAATGAGCAGTTCTTC. Protein product: CASSSIAGDHNEQFF.

The chain has TRBV14 and TRBJ2-7; D uncertain. CDR1 SGHDN and CDR2 FVKESK come from the germline V gene. V was shortened by 4 bases and J by 5 bases, with 21 bases between the two germline ends. This CDR3 has 16 amino acids. The DNA of the CDR3 is TGTGCCAGCAGCCCCCTCCTAGGGCAAGGGCTCGACGAGCAGTACTTC. Amino acid sequence: CASSPLLGQGLDEQYF.

The V call is TRBV5-4, the J call TRBJ1-6; D is possibly TRBD1 (5 bases). V was trimmed by 5 bases and J by 9 bases, leaving 12 bases between them. The germline V gene encodes CDR1 SGHNT and CDR2 YYREEE (reference sequence). The CDR3 runs 13 residues. The CDR3 nucleotides are TGTGCCAGCAGACTCCAGGGAACTTCACCCCTCCACTTT. Protein sequence: CASRLQGTSPLHF.

The gene calls are TRBV14 and TRBJ1-1; no definite D call. V gave up 4 bases and J gave up 5 bases, with 20 bases separating them. The CDR3 length is 16 residues. Looked up from germline, CDR1 is SGHDN and CDR2 is FVKESK. The CDR3 spells CASSPTHYVDRTEAFF. As DNA, the CDR3 is TGTGCCAGCAGCCCCACCCACTACGTCGACCGGACTGAAGCTTTCTTT.

V usage is TRBV10-3 and J usage is TRBJ1-2, with unresolved D. CDR1 is ENHRY and CDR2 is SYGVKD in the germline V gene. Trimming removed 3 bases from V and 4 bases from J, with 9 bases in between. This CDR3 has 13 residues. The CDR3: CAISDEGVYGYTF. The CDR3 DNA reads as TGTGCCATCAGTGACGAGGGAGTCTATGGCTACACCTTC.

This clone occurred once. The rearrangement uses TRBV6-1 and TRBJ1-6; no definite D call. Germline V gene data show CDR1 as MNHNS and CDR2 as SASEGT. The ends were cut back, 6 bases at V and 6 bases at J, with 12 bases in the middle. The CDR3 extends over 14 amino acids. This chain's CDR3 is CASSLNVGNSPLHF. CDR3 nucleotide sequence: TGTGCCAGCAGCCTCAATGTCGGTAATTCACCCCTCCACTTT.